The source of this T cell receptor (beta chain) is a study of cytomegalovirus exposure and HLA in healthy donors. Donors were drawn from the approximately 120-subject validation cohort, separate from the roughly 670-subject first cohort. Study-wide findings and caveats: Cytomegalovirus-associated status was assigned to 150 or so TCR beta chains. Rarity characterized most TCR sequences, yet some public TCRs appeared in many donors. Reports indicated that the classifier achieved high specificity and sensitivity in diagnosing cytomegalovirus status.

Profiled with immunoSEQ multiplex PCR; TCRdb holds only in-frame clones, not every one. Found here are 150,000 to 200,000 clones, 75% to 85% of them singletons; the top ten hold roughly 13%. CDR3 size: 19 residues. The germline V gene has CDR1 MDHEN and CDR2 SYDVKM. With 4 bases clipped from V and 0 bases from J, the junction kept 14 bases outside the gene matches. Of note for this clone: What it binds is not known.

Sequenced material: PBMCs. V usage is TRBV28 and J usage is TRBJ1-5; 8 bases fit TRBD1. This receptor was taken from a woman in her 30s in good health and CMV-seropositive. In nucleotides, the CDR3 is TGTGCCAGCAGTTACCTTGGACAGGGAGAAGAGTATAGCAATCAGCCCCAGCATTTT. Protein: CASSYLGQGEEYSNQPQHF.